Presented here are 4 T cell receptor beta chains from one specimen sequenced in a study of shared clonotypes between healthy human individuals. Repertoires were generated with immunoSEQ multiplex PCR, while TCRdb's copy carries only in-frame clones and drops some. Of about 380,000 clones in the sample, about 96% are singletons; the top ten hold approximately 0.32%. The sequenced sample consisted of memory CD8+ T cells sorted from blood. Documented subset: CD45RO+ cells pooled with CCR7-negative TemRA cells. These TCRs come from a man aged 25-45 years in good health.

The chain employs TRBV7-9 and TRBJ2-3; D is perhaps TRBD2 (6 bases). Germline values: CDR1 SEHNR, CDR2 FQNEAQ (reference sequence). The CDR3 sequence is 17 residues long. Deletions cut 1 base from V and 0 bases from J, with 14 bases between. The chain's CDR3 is CASSLGLRRDSTDTQYF. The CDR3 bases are TGTGCCAGCAGCTTAGGCCTTAGGAGGGACAGCACAGATACGCAGTATTTT.

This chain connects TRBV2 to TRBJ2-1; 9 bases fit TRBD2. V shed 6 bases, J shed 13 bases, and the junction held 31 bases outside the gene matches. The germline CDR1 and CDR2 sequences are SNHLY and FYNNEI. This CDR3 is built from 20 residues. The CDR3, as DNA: TGTGCCAGCAGCTATGGTTTATTAGCGGGAGTTCTGGCTAGTACAATGAGCCAGTTCTTC. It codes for CASSYGLLAGVLASTMSQFF.

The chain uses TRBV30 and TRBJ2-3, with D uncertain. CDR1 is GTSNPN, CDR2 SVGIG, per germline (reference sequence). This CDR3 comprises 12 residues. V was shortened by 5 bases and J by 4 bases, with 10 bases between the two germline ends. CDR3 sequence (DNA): TGTGCCTGGGCAATAGCTTCAGATACGCAGTATTTT. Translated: CAWAIASDTQYF. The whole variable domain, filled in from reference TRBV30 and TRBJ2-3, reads SQTIHQWPATLVQPVGSPLSLECTVEGTSNPNLYWYRQAAGRGLQLLFYSVGIGQISSEVPQNLSASRPQDRQFILSSKKLLLSDSGFYLCAWAIASDTQYFGPGTRLTVL.

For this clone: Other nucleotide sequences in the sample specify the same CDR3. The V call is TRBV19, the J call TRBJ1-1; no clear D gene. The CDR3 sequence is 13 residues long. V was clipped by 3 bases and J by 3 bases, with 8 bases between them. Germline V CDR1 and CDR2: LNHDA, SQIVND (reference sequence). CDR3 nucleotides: TGTGCCAGTAGTATCACGGGCTACACTGAAGCTTTCTTT. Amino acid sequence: CASSITGYTEAFF.